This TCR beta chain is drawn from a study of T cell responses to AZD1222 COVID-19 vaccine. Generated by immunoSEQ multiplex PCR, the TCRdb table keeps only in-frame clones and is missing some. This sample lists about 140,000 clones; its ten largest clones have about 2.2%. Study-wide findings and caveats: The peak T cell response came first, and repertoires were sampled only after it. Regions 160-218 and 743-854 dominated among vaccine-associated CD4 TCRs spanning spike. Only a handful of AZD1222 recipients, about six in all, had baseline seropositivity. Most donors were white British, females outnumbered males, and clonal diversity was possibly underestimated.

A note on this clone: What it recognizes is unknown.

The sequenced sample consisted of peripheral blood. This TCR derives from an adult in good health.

The CDR3 DNA sequence: TGTGCCAGCTCACTCGACGGCGAGCGTCCCCAGCATTTT. Its protein is CASSLDGERPQHF. The V and J genes are TRBV18 and TRBJ1-5; D not certain. Trimming removed 4 bases from V and 10 bases from J, with 14 bases in between. Germline V CDR1 and CDR2: KGHSH, LQKENI. This CDR3 comprises 13 residues.